This note documents a single T cell receptor (beta chain) sequence. Sequencing was performed with immunoSEQ multiplex PCR; in TCRdb, only in-frame clones are kept and a portion is missing. In the table there are 65,000 to 75,000 clones, about 81% of which are singletons. Trimming took off 3 bases at V and 8 bases at J, with 5 bases between the two ends. CDR1 is SGHTS, CDR2 YDEGEE, per germline. This CDR3 comprises 11 residues. This sample is part of a study of blood T cell repertoires in COVID-19. The V call is TRBV5-8, the J call TRBJ1-4; D gene ambiguous. The clonotype was recovered from an elderly man with acute or convalescent COVID-19. Sequencing used peripheral blood. The DNA for the CDR3 is TGTGCCAGCAGCTCAATCGAAAAACTGTTTTTT. Amino acid sequence: CASSSIEKLFF.